A single T cell receptor (beta chain) is shown here with its context. Its matching antigen is unknown. V lost 1 base, J lost 6 bases, and 10 bases lay in between. Germline values: CDR1 SGHTA, CDR2 FQGNSA. The CDR3 runs to 13 residues. The sample originates from a study of CD4 T cell repertoires in COVID-19. Study summary: After around ten days of IL-2 expansion, CFSE-low cells were relabeled and restimulated with other coronavirus spikes. Overall study findings and caveats: Several top expanded SARS-CoV-2-reactive clonotypes were shared by two or three memory subsets.

These memory T cells were uncultured and sequenced directly after ex vivo isolation. Assay used: immunoSEQ multiplex PCR; TCRdb lists only in-frame clones, some missing. Among about 25,000 clones, over 90% were seen once, and the ten largest hold about 0.66%. The sample in question was circulating follicular helper CD4+ T cells (cTfh) from blood, obtained before the COVID-19 pandemic. The chain links TRBV7-2 to TRBJ2-7; tentatively, D is TRBD1 (5 bases). This receptor was obtained from a human donor who had COVID-19. The CDR3 region is CASSLGGLPEQYF. The CDR3 DNA follows: TGTGCCAGCAGCTTAGGGGGCCTCCCCGAGCAGTACTTC.